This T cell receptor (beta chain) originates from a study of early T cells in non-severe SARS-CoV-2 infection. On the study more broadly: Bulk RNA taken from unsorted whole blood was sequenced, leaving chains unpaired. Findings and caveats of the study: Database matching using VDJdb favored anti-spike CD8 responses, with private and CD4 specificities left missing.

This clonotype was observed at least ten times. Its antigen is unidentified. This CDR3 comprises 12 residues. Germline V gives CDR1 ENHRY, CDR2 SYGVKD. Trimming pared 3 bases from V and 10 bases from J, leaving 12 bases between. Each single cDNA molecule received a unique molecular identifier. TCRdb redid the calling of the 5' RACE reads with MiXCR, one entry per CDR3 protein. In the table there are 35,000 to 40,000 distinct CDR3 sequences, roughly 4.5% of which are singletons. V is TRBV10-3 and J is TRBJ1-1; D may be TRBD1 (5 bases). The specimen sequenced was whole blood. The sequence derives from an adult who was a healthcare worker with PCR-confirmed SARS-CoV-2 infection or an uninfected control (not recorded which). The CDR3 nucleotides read TGTGCCATCAGTGAAAACGGGGGATCAGCTTTCTTT. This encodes CAISENGGSAFF.